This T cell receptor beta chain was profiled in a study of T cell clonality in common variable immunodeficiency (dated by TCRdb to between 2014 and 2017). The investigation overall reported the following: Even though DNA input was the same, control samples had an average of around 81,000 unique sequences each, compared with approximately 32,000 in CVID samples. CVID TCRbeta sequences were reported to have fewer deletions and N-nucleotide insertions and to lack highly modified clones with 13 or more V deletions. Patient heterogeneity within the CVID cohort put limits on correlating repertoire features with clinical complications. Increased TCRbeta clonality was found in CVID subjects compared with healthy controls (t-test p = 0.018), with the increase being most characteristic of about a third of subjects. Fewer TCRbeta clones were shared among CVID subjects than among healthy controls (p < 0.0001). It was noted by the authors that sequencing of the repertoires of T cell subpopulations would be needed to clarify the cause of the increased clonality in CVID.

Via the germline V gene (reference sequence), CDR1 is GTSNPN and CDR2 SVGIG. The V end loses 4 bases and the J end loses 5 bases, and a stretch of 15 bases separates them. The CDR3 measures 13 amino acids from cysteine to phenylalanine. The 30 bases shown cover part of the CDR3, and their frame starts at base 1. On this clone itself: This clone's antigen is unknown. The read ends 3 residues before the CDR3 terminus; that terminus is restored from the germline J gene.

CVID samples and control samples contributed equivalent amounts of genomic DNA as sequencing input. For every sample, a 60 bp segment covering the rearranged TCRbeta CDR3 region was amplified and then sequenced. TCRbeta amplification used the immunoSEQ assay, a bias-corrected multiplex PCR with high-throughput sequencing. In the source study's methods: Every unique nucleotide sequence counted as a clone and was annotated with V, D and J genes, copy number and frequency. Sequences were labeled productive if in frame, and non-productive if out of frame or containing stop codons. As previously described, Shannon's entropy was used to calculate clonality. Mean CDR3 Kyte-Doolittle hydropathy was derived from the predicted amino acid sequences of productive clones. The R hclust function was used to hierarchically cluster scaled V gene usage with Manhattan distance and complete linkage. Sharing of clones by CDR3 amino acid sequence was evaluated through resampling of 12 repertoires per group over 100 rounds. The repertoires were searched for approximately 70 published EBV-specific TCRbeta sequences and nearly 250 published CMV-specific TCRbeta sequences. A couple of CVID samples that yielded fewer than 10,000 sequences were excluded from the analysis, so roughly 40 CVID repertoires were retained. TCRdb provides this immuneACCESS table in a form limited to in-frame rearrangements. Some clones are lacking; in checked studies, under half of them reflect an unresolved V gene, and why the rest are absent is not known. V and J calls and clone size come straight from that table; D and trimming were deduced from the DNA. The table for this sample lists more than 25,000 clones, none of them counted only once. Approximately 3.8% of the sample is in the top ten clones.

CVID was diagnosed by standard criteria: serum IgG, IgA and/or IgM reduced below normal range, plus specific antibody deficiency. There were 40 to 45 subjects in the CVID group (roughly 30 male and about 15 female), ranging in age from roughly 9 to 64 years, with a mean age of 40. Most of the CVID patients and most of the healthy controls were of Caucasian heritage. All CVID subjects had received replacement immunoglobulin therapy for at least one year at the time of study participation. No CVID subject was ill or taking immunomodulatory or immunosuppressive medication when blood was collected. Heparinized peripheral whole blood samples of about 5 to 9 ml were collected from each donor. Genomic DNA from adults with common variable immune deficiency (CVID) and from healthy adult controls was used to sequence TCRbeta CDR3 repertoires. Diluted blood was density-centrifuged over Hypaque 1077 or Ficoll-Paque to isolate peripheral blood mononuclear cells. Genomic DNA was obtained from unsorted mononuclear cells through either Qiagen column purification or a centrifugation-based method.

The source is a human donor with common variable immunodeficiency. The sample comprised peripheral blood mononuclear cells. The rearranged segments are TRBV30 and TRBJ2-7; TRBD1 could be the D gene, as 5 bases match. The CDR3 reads CAWTPWGGDEQYF. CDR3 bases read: TGTGCCTGGACCCCCTGGGGCGGAGACGAG.